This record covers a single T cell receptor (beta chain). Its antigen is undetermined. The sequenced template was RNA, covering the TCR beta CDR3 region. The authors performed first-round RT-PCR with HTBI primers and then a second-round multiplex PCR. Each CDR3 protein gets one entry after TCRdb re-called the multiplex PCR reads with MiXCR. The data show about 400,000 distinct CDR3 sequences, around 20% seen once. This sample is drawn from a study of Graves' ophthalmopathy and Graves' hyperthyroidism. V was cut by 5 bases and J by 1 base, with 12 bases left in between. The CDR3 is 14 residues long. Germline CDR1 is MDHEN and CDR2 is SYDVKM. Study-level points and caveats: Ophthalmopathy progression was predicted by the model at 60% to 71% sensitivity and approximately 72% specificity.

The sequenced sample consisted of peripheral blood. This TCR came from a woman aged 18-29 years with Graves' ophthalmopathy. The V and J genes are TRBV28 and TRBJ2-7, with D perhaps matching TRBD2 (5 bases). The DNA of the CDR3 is TGTGCCAGCAGTGACCGGGAACAGTCCTACGAGCAGTACTTC. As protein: CASSDREQSYEQYF.